The source of this TCR beta chain is a study of cytomegalovirus exposure and HLA in healthy donors. J was trimmed by 6 bases and V by 4 bases; bases with no gene match: 3. The CDR3 loop spans 14 amino acids. The V gene's germline CDR1 is SGHRS and CDR2 YFSETQ. The PCR made use of 60 Vbeta and 13 Jbeta primers. The method was immunoSEQ multiplex PCR; TCRdb's version includes in-frame clones alone and lacks a portion of them. Of about 130,000 clones listed, around 69% are singletons. Source material: PBMCs. The rearrangement links TRBV5-1 to TRBJ2-1; 11 nucleotides line up with TRBD1. The sequence was collected from a human donor in good health. The CDR3 here is CASSAGTGGNEQFF. Written as DNA, the CDR3 is TGCGCCAGCAGCGCCGGGACAGGGGGCAATGAGCAGTTCTTC.